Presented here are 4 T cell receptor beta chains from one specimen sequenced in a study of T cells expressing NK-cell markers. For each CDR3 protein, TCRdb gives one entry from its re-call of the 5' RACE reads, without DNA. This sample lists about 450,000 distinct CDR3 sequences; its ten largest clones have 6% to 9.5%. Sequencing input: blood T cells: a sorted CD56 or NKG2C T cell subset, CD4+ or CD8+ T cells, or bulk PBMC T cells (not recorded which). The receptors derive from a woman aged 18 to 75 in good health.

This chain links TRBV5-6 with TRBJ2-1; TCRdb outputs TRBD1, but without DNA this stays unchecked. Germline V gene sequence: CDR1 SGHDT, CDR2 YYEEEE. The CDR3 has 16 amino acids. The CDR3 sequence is CASSNPLGGSYNEQFF.

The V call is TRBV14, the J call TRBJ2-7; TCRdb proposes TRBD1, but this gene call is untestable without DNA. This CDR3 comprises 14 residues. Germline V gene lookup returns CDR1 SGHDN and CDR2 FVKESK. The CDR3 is CASSQETWGDEQYF.

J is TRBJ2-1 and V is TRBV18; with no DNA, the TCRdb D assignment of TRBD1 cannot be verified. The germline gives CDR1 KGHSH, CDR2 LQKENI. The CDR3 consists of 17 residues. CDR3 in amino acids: CASSPIVGAERYNEQFF.

CDR3 in amino acids: CSARPYGAGGVDTGELFF. This chain uses TRBV20-1 with TRBJ2-2; the TCRdb D gene call, TRBD1, has no DNA to confirm it. CDR3 length: 18 amino acids. Germline V CDR1 and CDR2: DFQATT, SNEGSKA (reference sequence).